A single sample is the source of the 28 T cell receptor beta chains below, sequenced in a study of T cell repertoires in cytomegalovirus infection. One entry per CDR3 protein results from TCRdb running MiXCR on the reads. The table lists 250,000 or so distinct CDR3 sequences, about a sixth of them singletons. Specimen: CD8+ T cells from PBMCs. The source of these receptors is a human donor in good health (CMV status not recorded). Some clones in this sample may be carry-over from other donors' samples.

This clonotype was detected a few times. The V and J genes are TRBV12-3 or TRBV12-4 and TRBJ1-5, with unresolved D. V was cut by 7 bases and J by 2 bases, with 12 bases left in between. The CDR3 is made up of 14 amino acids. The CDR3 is CASTPGRGNQPQHF. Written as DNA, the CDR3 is TGTGCCAGCACCCCAGGTAGGGGCAATCAGCCCCAGCATTTT.

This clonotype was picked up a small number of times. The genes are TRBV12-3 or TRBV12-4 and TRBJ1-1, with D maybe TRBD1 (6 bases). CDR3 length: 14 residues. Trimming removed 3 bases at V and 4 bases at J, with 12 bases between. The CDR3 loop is CASSFGGGVTEAFF. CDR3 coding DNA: TGTGCCAGCAGTTTTGGAGGGGGGGTCACTGAAGCTTTCTTT.

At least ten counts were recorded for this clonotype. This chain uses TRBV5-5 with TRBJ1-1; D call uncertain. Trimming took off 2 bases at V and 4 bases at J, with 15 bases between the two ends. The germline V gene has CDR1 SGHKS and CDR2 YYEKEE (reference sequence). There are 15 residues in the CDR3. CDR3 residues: CASSLSGPPFTEAFF. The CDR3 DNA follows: TGTGCCAGCAGCTTATCAGGCCCGCCGTTCACTGAAGCTTTCTTT. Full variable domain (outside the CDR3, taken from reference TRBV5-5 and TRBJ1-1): DAGVTQSPTHLIKTRGQQVTLRCSPISGHKSVSWYQQVLGQGPQFIFQYYEKEERGRGNFPDRFSARQFPNYSSELNVNALLLGDSALYLCASSLSGPPFTEAFFGQGTRLTVV.

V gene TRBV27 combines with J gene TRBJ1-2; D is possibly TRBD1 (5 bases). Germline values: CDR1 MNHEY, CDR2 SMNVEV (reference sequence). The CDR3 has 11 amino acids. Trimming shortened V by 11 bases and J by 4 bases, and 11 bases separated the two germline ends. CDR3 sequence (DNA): TGTGCCGCCTCAGGGCCCTATGGCTACACCTTC. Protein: CAASGPYGYTF.

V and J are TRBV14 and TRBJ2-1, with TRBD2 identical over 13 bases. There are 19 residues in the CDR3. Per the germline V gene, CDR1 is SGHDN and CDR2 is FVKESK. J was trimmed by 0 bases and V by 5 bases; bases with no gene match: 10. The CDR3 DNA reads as TGTGCCAGCAGCTTTGGACTAGCGGGGGAGTCGAGCTCCTACAATGAGCAGTTCTTC. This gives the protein CASSFGLAGESSSYNEQFF.

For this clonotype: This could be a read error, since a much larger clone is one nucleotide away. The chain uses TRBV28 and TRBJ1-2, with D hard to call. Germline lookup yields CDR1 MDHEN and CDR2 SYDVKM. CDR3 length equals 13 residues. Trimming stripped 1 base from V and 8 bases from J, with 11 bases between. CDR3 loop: CASSLSCLPGYTF. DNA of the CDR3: TGTGCCAGCAGTTTATCCTGCCTCCCAGGCTACACCTTC.

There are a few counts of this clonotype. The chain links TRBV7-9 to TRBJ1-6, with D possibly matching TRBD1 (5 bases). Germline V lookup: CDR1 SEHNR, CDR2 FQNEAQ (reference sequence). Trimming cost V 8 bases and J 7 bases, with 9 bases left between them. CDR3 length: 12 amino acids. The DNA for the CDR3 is TGTGCCAGCGTCTCAGGGAATTCACCCCTCCACTTT. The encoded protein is CASVSGNSPLHF.

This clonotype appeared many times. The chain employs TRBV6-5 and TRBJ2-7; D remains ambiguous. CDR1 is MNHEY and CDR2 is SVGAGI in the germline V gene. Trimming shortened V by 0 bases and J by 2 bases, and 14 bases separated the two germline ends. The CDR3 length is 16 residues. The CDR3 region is CASSYSSFGKAYEQYF. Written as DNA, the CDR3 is TGTGCCAGCAGTTACTCGTCTTTTGGAAAGGCCTACGAGCAGTACTTC.

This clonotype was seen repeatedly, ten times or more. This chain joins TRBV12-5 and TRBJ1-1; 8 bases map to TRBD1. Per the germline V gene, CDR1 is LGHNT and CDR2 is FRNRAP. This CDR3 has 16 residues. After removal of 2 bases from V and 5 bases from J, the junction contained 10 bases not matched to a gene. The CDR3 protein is CASGLIWTGWETEAFF. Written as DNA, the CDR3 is TGTGCTAGTGGTTTGATATGGACAGGGTGGGAAACTGAAGCTTTCTTT. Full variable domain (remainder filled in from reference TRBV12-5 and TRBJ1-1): DARVTQTPRHKVTEMGQEVTMRCQPILGHNTVFWYRQTMMQGLELLAYFRNRAPLDDSGMPKDRFSAEMPDATLATLKIQPSEPRDSAVYFCASGLIWTGWETEAFFGQGTRLTVV.

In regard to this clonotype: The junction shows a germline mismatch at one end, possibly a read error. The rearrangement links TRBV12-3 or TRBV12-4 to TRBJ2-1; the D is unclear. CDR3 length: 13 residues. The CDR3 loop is CASSLGRAMMGSF. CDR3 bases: TGTGCCAGCAGTTTGGGCCGTGCCATGATGGGGTCCTTC.

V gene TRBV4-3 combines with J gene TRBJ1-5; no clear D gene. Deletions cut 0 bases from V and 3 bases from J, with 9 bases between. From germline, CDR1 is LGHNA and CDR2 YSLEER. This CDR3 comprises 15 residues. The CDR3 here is CASSQDIQYNQPQHF. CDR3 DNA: TGCGCCAGCAGCCAAGATATCCAGTACAATCAGCCCCAGCATTTT.

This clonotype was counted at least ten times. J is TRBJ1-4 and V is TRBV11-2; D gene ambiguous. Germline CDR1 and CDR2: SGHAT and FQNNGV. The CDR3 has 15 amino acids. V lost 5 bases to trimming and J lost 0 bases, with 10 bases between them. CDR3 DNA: TGTGCCAGCAGCCTAGGAGGAACAACTAATGAAAAACTGTTTTTT. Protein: CASSLGGTTNEKLFF.

This chain's CDR3 is CASSQVGDRLLGEKLFF. The CDR3 DNA follows: TGTGCCAGCAGCCAGGTCGGCGACCGGCTATTGGGTGAAAAACTGTTTTTT. The J gene is TRBJ1-4, the V gene TRBV14; D is uncertain. Per the germline V gene, CDR1 is SGHDN and CDR2 is FVKESK. This CDR3 has 17 amino acids. V was trimmed by 3 bases and J by 7 bases, leaving 21 bases between them.

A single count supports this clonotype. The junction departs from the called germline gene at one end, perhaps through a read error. The CDR3 DNA reads as TGTGTCAGCAGTTATGAAGCGGCTGGGCTAAGCTACTCCTATAATTCACCCCTCCACTTT. It yields the protein CVSSYEAAGLSYSYNSPLHF. The chain links TRBV6-2 or TRBV6-3 to TRBJ1-6, with unresolved D. The CDR3 runs 20 residues. Germline CDR1 and CDR2: MNHEY and SVGEGT.

The CDR3 reads CASKDTQGRRANVLTF. CDR3 coding DNA: TGTGCCAGCAAGGACACGCAGGGGCGGAGGGCCAACGTCCTGACTTTC. V gene TRBV2 combines with J gene TRBJ2-6; tentatively, D is TRBD1 (6 bases). The ends were cut back, 7 bases at V and 5 bases at J, with 18 bases in the middle. Per the germline V gene, CDR1 is SNHLY and CDR2 is FYNNEI. The CDR3 spans 16 residues.

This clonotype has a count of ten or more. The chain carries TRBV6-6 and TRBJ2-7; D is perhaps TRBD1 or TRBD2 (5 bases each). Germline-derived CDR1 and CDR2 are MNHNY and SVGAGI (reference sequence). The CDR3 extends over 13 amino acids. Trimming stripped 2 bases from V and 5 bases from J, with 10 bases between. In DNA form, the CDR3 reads TGTGCCAGCAGTTACGGGGGTCACGACGAGCAGTACTTC. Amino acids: CASSYGGHDEQYF.

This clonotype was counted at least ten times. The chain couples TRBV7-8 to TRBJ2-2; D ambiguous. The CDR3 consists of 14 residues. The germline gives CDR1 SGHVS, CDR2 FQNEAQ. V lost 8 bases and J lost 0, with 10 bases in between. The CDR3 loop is CASRQTTNTGELFF. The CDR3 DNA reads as TGTGCCAGCCGCCAGACGACGAACACCGGGGAGCTGTTTTTT.

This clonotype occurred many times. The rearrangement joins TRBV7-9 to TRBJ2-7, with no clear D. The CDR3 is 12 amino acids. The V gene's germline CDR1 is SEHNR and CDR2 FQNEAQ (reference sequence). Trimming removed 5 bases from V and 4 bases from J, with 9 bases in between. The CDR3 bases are TGTGCCAGCAGCGAAGTATGGTACGAGCAGTACTTC. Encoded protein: CASSEVWYEQYF.

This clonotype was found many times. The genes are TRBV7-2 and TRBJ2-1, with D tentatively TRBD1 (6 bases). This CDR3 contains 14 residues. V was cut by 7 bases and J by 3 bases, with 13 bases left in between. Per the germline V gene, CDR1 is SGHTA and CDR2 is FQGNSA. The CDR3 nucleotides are TGTGCCAGCAACGGACAGTCTAACTACAATGAGCAGTTCTTC. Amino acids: CASNGQSNYNEQFF. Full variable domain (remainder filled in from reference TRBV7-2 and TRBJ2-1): GAGVSQSPSNKVTEKGKDVELRCDPISGHTALYWYRQSLGQGLEFLIYFQGNSAPDKSGLPSDRFSAERTGGSVSTLTIQRTQQEDSAVYLCASNGQSNYNEQFFGPGTRLTVL.

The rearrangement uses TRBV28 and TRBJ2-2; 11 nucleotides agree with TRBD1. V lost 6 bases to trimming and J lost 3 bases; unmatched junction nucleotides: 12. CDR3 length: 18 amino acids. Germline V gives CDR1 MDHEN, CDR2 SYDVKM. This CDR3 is CASRPRPDRGLDTGELFF. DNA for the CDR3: TGTGCCAGCAGACCCCGCCCGGACAGGGGGCTTGACACCGGGGAGCTGTTTTTT.

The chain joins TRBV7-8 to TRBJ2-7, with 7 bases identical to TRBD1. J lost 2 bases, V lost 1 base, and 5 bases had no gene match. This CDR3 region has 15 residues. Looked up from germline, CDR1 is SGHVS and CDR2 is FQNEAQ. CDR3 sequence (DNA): TGTGCCAGCAGCTTAGGAGGACAGGAAACCTACGAGCAGTACTTC. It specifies CASSLGGQETYEQYF.

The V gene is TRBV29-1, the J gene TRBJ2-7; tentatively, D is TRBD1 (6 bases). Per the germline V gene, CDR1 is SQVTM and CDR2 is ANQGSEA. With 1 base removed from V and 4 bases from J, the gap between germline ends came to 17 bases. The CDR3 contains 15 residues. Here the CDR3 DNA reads TGCAGCGTTGAAGGCCGGGGAGCAGGGGAGTACGAGCAGTACTTC. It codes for CSVEGRGAGEYEQYF.

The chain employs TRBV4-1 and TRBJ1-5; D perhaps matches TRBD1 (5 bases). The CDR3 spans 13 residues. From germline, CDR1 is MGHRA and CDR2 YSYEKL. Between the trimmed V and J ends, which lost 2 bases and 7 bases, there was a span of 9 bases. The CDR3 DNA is TGCGCCAGCAGCCAAATGGACAACCAGCCCCAGCATTTT. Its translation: CASSQMDNQPQHF.

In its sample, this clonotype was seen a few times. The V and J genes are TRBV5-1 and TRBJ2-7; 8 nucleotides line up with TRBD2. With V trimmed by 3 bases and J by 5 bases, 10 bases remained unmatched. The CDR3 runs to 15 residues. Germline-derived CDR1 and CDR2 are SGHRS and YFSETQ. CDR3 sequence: CASSWRAGAEDEQYF. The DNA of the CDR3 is TGCGCCAGCAGCTGGCGAGCGGGGGCTGAGGACGAGCAGTACTTC. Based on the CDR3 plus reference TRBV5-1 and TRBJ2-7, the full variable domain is KAGVTQTPRYLIKTRGQQVTLSCSPISGHRSVSWYQQTPGQGLQFLFEYFSETQRNKGNFPGRFSGRQFSNSRSEMNVSTLELGDSALYLCASSWRAGAEDEQYFGPGTRLTVT.

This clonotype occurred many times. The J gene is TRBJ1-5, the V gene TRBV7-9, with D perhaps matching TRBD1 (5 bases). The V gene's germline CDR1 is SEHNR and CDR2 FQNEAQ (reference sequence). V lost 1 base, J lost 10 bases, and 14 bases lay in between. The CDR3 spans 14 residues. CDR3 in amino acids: CASSLDGAYAPQHF. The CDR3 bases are TGTGCCAGCAGCTTAGACGGGGCCTATGCACCCCAGCATTTT.

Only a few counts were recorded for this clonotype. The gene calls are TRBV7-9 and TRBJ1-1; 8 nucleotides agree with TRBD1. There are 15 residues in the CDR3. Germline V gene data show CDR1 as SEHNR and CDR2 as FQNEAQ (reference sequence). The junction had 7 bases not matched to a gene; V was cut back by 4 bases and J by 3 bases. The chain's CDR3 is CASSSIRTGYTEAFF. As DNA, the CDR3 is TGTGCCAGCAGCTCCATCAGGACAGGGTACACTGAAGCTTTCTTT.

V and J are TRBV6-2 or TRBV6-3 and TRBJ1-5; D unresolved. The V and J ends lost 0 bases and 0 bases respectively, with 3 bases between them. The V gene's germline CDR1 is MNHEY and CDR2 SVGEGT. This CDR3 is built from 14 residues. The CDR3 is CASSYSFSNQPQHF. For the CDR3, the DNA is TGTGCCAGCAGTTACTCCTTTAGCAATCAGCCCCAGCATTTT.

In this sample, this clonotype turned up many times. CDR3 nucleotides: TGTGCCAGCAGCCCTCGACAGACTCCCGCTAACTATGGCTACACCTTC. It translates to CASSPRQTPANYGYTF. The V call is TRBV7-9, the J call TRBJ1-2; maybe TRBD1 (5 bases). The germline V gene has CDR1 SEHNR and CDR2 FQNEAQ (reference sequence). V was pared by 5 bases and J by 0 bases, with 16 bases between. This CDR3 is 16 amino acids long.